Shown below are 10 T cell receptor beta chains from a single sample sequenced in a study of early T cells in non-severe SARS-CoV-2 infection. In TCRdb, the 5' RACE reads were re-called with MiXCR into one record per CDR3 protein. Of some 120,000 distinct CDR3 sequences detected, more than 13% appear once; the ten largest clones hold just over 20%. The sequenced sample was whole blood. These receptor sequences come from an adult who was a healthcare worker with PCR-confirmed SARS-CoV-2 infection or an uninfected control (not recorded which).

This clonotype was seen a handful of times. The rearrangement joins TRBV6-1 to TRBJ2-2; TRBD2 might be the D (6 bases). CDR3 length: 18 residues. Germline CDR1 is MNHNS and CDR2 is SASEGT. Deletions cut 2 bases from V and 5 bases from J, with 21 bases between. The CDR3 nucleotides are TGTGCCAGCAGTGAAAGGGTGGGGCAACGGGAGTTAACCGGGGAGCTGTTTTTT. Translation gives CASSERVGQRELTGELFF.

This clonotype was counted only a few times. This sequence joins TRBV12-3 or TRBV12-4 and TRBJ1-3; D is uncertain. This CDR3 spans 12 amino acids. V lost 6 bases to trimming and J lost 6 bases, with 9 bases between them. CDR3 protein: CASREVENTIYF. CDR3 in DNA: TGTGCCAGCAGGGAAGTAGAAAACACCATATATTTT.

This clonotype was counted a few times. This sequence joins TRBV11-3 and TRBJ2-2; no firm D call. CDR1 and CDR2 (germline): SGHNT, YENEEA. Between the trimmed V and J ends, which lost 3 bases and 6 bases, there was a span of 8 bases. There are 13 residues in the CDR3. The CDR3 reads CASSFSVPGELFF. The DNA for the CDR3 is TGTGCCAGCAGCTTTTCCGTCCCCGGGGAGCTGTTTTTT. The full variable domain, its missing parts supplied by reference TRBV11-3 and TRBJ2-2, is EAGVVQSPRYKIIEKKQPVAFWCNPISGHNTLYWYLQNLGQGPELLIRYENEEAVDDSQLPKDRFSAERLKGVDSTLKIQPAELGDSAVYLCASSFSVPGELFFGEGSRLTVL.

The gene calls are TRBV19 and TRBJ2-2, with a weak D call TRBD2 (5 bases). CDR3 size: 15 residues. Trimming stripped 3 bases from V and 1 base from J, with 9 bases between. In germline, CDR1 is LNHDA, CDR2 SQIVND (reference sequence). The CDR3 DNA reads TGTGCCAGTAGTATCGAGGGCTTGAACACCGGGGAGCTGTTTTTT. This sequence encodes CASSIEGLNTGELFF.

There are a few counts of this clonotype. The V and J genes are TRBV5-1 and TRBJ2-5; D gene unclear. Trimming removed 7 bases at V and 5 bases at J, with 15 bases between. Germline lookup yields CDR1 SGHRS and CDR2 YFSETQ. The CDR3 length is 13 residues. The CDR3 nucleotides read TGCGCCAGCTATACCGGTGAGGTGGAGACCCAGTACTTC. Its translation: CASYTGEVETQYF.

In this sample, this clonotype turned up a few times. The chain recombines TRBV7-2 with TRBJ2-1, with D unclear. The CDR3 spans 11 residues. CDR1 is SGHTA, CDR2 FQGNSA, per germline. Deletions cut 3 bases from V and 7 bases from J, with 4 bases between. The CDR3 loop is CASSLHNEQFF. The DNA for the CDR3 is TGTGCCAGCAGCTTGCATAATGAGCAGTTCTTC.

This clonotype was detected many times. The rearrangement uses TRBV6-5 and TRBJ1-1, with 9 bases fitting TRBD1. The CDR3 is made up of 13 amino acids. CDR1 and CDR2 from the germline V gene are MNHEY and SVGAGI. Trimming at V came to 6 bases and at J to 9 bases, leaving 8 bases not matched to a gene. The DNA of the CDR3 is TGTGCCAGCAGGGTACCGGGACAGGGAAAAGCTTTCTTT. Translated, it gives CASRVPGQGKAFF.

The genes are TRBV6-1 and TRBJ2-2; possibly TRBD1 for D (6 bases). V was clipped by 2 bases and J by 1 base, with 11 bases between them. This CDR3 has 16 amino acids. Germline-derived CDR1 and CDR2 are MNHNS and SASEGT. DNA for the CDR3: TGTGCCAGCAGTGAATTAGCAGGGGTGAACACCGGGGAGCTGTTTTTT. The encoded protein is CASSELAGVNTGELFF.

This clonotype came up a few times. This sequence joins TRBV3-1 and TRBJ1-5, with TRBD1 matching over 8 bases. The germline gives CDR1 LGHDT, CDR2 YNNKEL (reference sequence). CDR3 length: 14 residues. Germline trimming cut 1 base from V and 6 bases from J; bases unmatched to any gene: 2. DNA for the CDR3: TGTGCCAGCAGCCAAGGGACAGGGAGTCAGCCCCAGCATTTT. This encodes CASSQGTGSQPQHF.

J is TRBJ2-3 and V is TRBV29-1; TRBD2 matches 7 bases. Germline assignment: CDR1 SQVTM and CDR2 ANQGSEA. V lost 3 bases and J lost 1; bases outside the gene matches: 4. This CDR3 has 14 amino acids. DNA for the CDR3: TGCAGCGTTGATGGGAGCGGGGGCACAGATACGCAGTATTTT. Protein product: CSVDGSGGTDTQYF.